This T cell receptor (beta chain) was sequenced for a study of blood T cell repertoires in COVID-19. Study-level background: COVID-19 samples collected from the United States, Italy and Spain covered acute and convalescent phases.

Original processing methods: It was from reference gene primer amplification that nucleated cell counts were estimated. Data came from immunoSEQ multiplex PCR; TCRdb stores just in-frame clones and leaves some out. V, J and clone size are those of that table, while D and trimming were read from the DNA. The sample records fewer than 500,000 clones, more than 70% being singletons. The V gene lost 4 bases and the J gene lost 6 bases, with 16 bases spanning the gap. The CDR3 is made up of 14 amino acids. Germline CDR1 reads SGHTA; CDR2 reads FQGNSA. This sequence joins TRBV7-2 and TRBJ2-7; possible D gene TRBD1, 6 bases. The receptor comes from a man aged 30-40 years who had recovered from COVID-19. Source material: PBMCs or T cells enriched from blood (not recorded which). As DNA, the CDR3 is TGTGCCAGCAGCTCGCAGGGGAGTGTGGGCGAGCAGTACTTC. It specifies CASSSQGSVGEQYF.